Listed below are T cell receptor beta chains from one sample, sequenced in a study of blood T cells in healthy people across ages. From the 5' RACE reads, TCRdb called clonotypes with MiXCR, one entry per CDR3 protein. The sample consists of under 2,000,000 distinct CDR3 sequences, around half of them appearing once. Sequenced sample: blood. The source of these receptors is a woman aged 40 to 49 in good health. Each CDR3 is given with its conserved first and last residue. The D gene is left open where the match is weak. Clone size appears in some rows only: once, few, many, or a class for an expanded clone.

size: few
J: TRBJ2-6
D: TRBD1
V: TRBV20-1
CDR3: CSARDLGRGIPSGANVLTF
DNA: TGCAGTGCTAGAGATCTTGGCAGGGGGATCCCCTCTGGGGCCAACGTCCTGACTTTC

size: NA
J: TRBJ2-7
D: TRBD2
V: TRBV27
CDR3: CASSLSETSEGEQYF
DNA: TGTGCCAGCAGTTTATCGGAGACTAGCGAGGGCGAGCAGTACTTC

size: NA
J: TRBJ2-3
D: NA
V: TRBV7-2
CDR3: CASSLEDGLGNTQYF
DNA: TGTGCCAGCAGCTTAGAGGACGGGCTCGGGAATACGCAGTATTTT

size: few
J: TRBJ2-7
D: TRBD1
V: TRBV28
CDR3: CASSLGRTGRKGEQYF
DNA: TGTGCCAGCAGCCTCGGCCGGACAGGGCGTAAGGGCGAGCAGTACTTC

size: many
J: TRBJ1-6
D: TRBD1
V: TRBV6-5
CDR3: CASSDRENSPLHF
DNA: TGTGCCAGCAGTGACAGGGAAAATTCACCCCTCCACTTT

size: NA
J: TRBJ2-2
D: TRBD1
V: TRBV7-9
CDR3: CASSPGQGNGELFF
DNA: TGTGCCAGCAGCCCGGGACAGGGAAACGGGGAGCTGTTTTTT

size: NA
J: TRBJ2-7
D: NA
V: TRBV25-1
CDR3: CASSEGAGDHYEQYF
DNA: TGTGCCAGCAGTGAGGGGGCGGGCGACCACTACGAGCAGTACTTC

size: few
J: TRBJ1-4
D: NA
V: TRBV12-3/TRBV12-4
CDR3: CASTLPQGKGEKLFF
DNA: TGTGCCAGCACCCTTCCCCAGGGTAAGGGTGAAAAACTGTTTTTT

size: few
J: TRBJ1-2
D: TRBD1
V: TRBV12-3/TRBV12-4
CDR3: CASRPGQVYGYTF
DNA: TGTGCCAGCAGACCGGGACAGGTCTATGGCTACACCTTC

size: NA
J: TRBJ1-5
D: NA
V: TRBV27
CDR3: CATRPGLSNQPQHF
DNA: TGTGCCACCCGTCCAGGGTTGAGCAATCAGCCCCAGCATTTT

size: few
J: TRBJ2-3
D: NA
V: TRBV6-2/TRBV6-3
CDR3: CASSYPLSDTQYF
DNA: TGTGCCAGCAGTTACCCCCTCAGCGATACGCAGTATTTT

size: few
J: TRBJ2-4
D: NA
V: TRBV10-3
CDR3: CAVSEQTEAKNIQYF
DNA: TGTGCCGTCAGTGAGCAGACGGAGGCCAAAAACATTCAGTACTTC

size: few
J: TRBJ2-7
D: TRBD1
V: TRBV7-2
CDR3: CASSLEGTGAVNEQYF
DNA: TGTGCCAGCAGCTTAGAGGGGACAGGGGCAGTCAATGAGCAGTACTTC

size: NA
J: TRBJ1-5
D: TRBD1
V: TRBV29-1
CDR3: CSVNEGTGSDQPQHF
DNA: TGCAGCGTCAACGAGGGGACAGGGTCGGACCAGCCCCAGCATTTT

size: few
J: TRBJ2-7
D: TRBD1
V: TRBV20-1
CDR3: CSATTGGPYEQYF
DNA: TGCAGTGCTACGACAGGGGGCCCCTACGAGCAGTACTTC

size: NA
J: TRBJ2-4
D: TRBD1
V: TRBV4-3
CDR3: CASSQEVRGAKNIQYF
DNA: TGCGCCAGCAGCCAAGAAGTCAGGGGGGCCAAAAACATTCAGTACTTC

size: NA
J: TRBJ2-7
D: NA
V: TRBV6-6
CDR3: CATSALAPSYNEQYF
DNA: TGTGCCACCTCAGCCCTTGCCCCTTCCTACAATGAGCAGTACTTC

size: NA
J: TRBJ2-7
D: NA
V: TRBV9
CDR3: CASSAQDARNYEQYF
DNA: TGTGCCAGCAGCGCCCAGGACGCGAGGAACTACGAGCAGTACTTC

size: many
J: TRBJ2-1
D: NA
V: TRBV2
CDR3: CASTSNEQFF
DNA: TGTGCCAGCACGTCGAATGAGCAGTTCTTC

size: NA
J: TRBJ1-2
D: NA
V: TRBV6-6
CDR3: CASLVGTSLGYTF
DNA: TGTGCCAGCCTGGTAGGCACCTCCCTTGGCTACACCTTC

size: NA
J: TRBJ2-7
D: NA
V: TRBV20-1
CDR3: CSATEGGLEQYF
DNA: TGCAGTGCCACAGAGGGGGGTCTGGAGCAGTACTTC

size: few
J: TRBJ2-7
D: NA
V: TRBV20-1
CDR3: CSASSGKGYEQYF
DNA: TGCAGTGCCTCGTCGGGGAAAGGCTACGAGCAGTACTTC

size: NA
J: TRBJ1-4
D: NA
V: TRBV7-9
CDR3: CASSPLEPRSGATNERLFF
DNA: TGTGCCAGCAGCCCGCTAGAGCCCCGGTCGGGCGCAACTAATGAAAGACTGTTTTTT

size: NA
J: TRBJ2-5
D: NA
V: TRBV7-9
CDR3: CASSSLGAFRETQYF
DNA: TGTGCCAGCAGCTCCCTAGGGGCCTTTAGGGAGACCCAGTACTTC

size: NA
J: TRBJ2-1
D: NA
V: TRBV4-3
CDR3: CASGQDSVDSYNEQFF
DNA: TGCGCCAGCGGCCAAGATTCCGTTGACTCCTACAATGAGCAGTTCTTC

size: NA
J: TRBJ1-5
D: NA
V: TRBV4-1
CDR3: CASSWQSSNQPQHF
DNA: TGCGCCAGCAGCTGGCAGTCTAGCAATCAGCCCCAGCATTTT

size: NA
J: TRBJ2-5
D: TRBD2
V: TRBV7-2
CDR3: CASSSQLTTSGGIQETQYF
DNA: TGTGCCAGCAGCTCCCAACTGACGACTAGCGGGGGGATACAAGAGACCCAGTACTTC

size: few
J: TRBJ1-2
D: NA
V: TRBV5-1
CDR3: CASSLTSANYGYTF
DNA: TGCGCCAGCAGCTTGACAAGTGCTAACTATGGCTACACCTTC

size: NA
J: TRBJ2-1
D: TRBD2
V: TRBV7-7
CDR3: CASSDSGGADEQFF
DNA: TGTGCTAGCAGCGATAGCGGGGGGGCCGATGAGCAGTTCTTC

size: NA
J: TRBJ1-5
D: TRBD1
V: TRBV6-6
CDR3: CASSYSGQGDQPQHF
DNA: TGTGCCAGCAGTTACTCGGGACAGGGAGATCAGCCCCAGCATTTT

size: few
J: TRBJ2-3
D: TRBD2
V: TRBV24-1
CDR3: CATSDLGLAGKDTQYF
DNA: TGTGCCACCAGTGATTTAGGACTAGCGGGGAAAGATACGCAGTATTTT

size: NA
J: TRBJ2-7
D: TRBD2
V: TRBV13
CDR3: CASSLDGGGSYEQYF
DNA: TGTGCCAGCAGCTTAGATGGCGGGGGCTCCTACGAGCAGTACTTC

size: few
J: TRBJ2-5
D: TRBD2
V: TRBV6-2/TRBV6-3
CDR3: CASRQLAGRETQYF
DNA: TGTGCCAGCAGACAACTAGCGGGGAGAGAGACCCAGTACTTC

size: NA
J: TRBJ1-6
D: NA
V: TRBV14
CDR3: CASSQERGFNNSPLHF
DNA: TGTGCCAGCAGCCAAGAGCGAGGATTTAATAATTCACCCCTCCACTTT

size: few
J: TRBJ1-2
D: TRBD1
V: TRBV6-5
CDR3: CASSYSRDRQYGYTF
DNA: TGTGCCAGCAGTTACTCTAGGGACAGGCAATATGGCTACACCTTC

size: NA
J: TRBJ2-5
D: TRBD1
V: TRBV6-2/TRBV6-3
CDR3: CANSYSTGGRETQYF
DNA: TGTGCCAACAGTTACTCGACAGGGGGCCGAGAGACCCAGTACTTC

size: NA
J: TRBJ2-1
D: NA
V: TRBV20-1
CDR3: CSARQDRRAYNEQFF
DNA: TGCAGTGCTAGACAGGATCGTCGTGCCTACAATGAGCAGTTCTTC

size: NA
J: TRBJ2-3
D: NA
V: TRBV24-1
CDR3: CATSRRGQDTQYF
DNA: TGTGCCACCAGTCGGCGGGGCCAAGATACGCAGTATTTT

size: few
J: TRBJ2-7
D: TRBD2
V: TRBV4-2
CDR3: CASSYIAGTAYEQYF
DNA: TGTGCCAGCAGCTACATAGCGGGCACCGCCTACGAGCAGTACTTC

size: NA
J: TRBJ2-5
D: TRBD2
V: TRBV6-6
CDR3: CATELASGGAGNEQYF
DNA: TGTGCCACCGAGCTGGCTAGCGGGGGGGCTGGCAATGAGCAGTACTTC

size: NA
J: TRBJ1-1
D: NA
V: TRBV12-3/TRBV12-4
CDR3: CASSDRRNTEAFF
DNA: TGTGCCAGCAGCGACAGACGGAACACTGAAGCTTTCTTT

size: NA
J: TRBJ1-4
D: NA
V: TRBV28
CDR3: CASSPQGGGKLFF
DNA: TGTGCCAGCAGTCCGCAGGGTGGAGGAAAACTGTTTTTT

size: NA
J: TRBJ1-1
D: NA
V: TRBV6-5
CDR3: CASSFHAQNTEAFF
DNA: TGTGCCAGCAGCTTCCACGCCCAGAACACTGAAGCTTTCTTT

size: NA
J: TRBJ2-7
D: NA
V: TRBV7-8
CDR3: CASSNTGNGSYEQYF
DNA: TGTGCCAGCAGCAATACAGGGAATGGCTCCTACGAGCAGTACTTC

size: NA
J: TRBJ1-2
D: NA
V: TRBV15
CDR3: CATLGTHGYTF
DNA: TGTGCCACCCTAGGGACGCATGGCTACACCTTC

size: few
J: TRBJ2-5
D: NA
V: TRBV12-3/TRBV12-4
CDR3: CASTPGEETQYF
DNA: TGTGCCAGCACCCCCGGGGAGGAGACCCAGTACTTC

size: NA
J: TRBJ2-1
D: NA
V: TRBV28
CDR3: CASSSMGLNKQFF
DNA: TGTGCCAGCAGTTCAATGGGGCTTAATAAGCAGTTCTTC

size: NA
J: TRBJ2-1
D: NA
V: TRBV27
CDR3: CASSLFLTPTNEQFF
DNA: TGTGCCAGCAGTTTGTTCCTTACTCCCACCAATGAGCAGTTCTTC

size: NA
J: TRBJ2-7
D: NA
V: TRBV15
CDR3: CATTRDVGSLEQYF
DNA: TGTGCCACCACGCGTGACGTGGGGTCTCTGGAGCAGTACTTC

size: NA
J: TRBJ2-7
D: NA
V: TRBV12-3/TRBV12-4
CDR3: CASSPLNVGPNEQYF
DNA: TGTGCCAGCAGTCCCTTGAACGTAGGCCCCAATGAGCAGTACTTC

size: NA
J: TRBJ2-3
D: TRBD2
V: TRBV12-3/TRBV12-4
CDR3: CASRCTSGSTDTQYF
DNA: TGTGCCAGCAGGTGTACTAGCGGTAGCACAGATACGCAGTATTTT

size: NA
J: TRBJ2-1
D: NA
V: TRBV6-5
CDR3: CASSYSITPGGRNEQFF
DNA: TGTGCCAGCAGTTACTCGATTACGCCCGGGGGGCGGAATGAGCAGTTCTTC

size: few
J: TRBJ1-2
D: NA
V: TRBV29-1
CDR3: CSVLGLGYTF
DNA: TGCAGCGTTTTGGGCCTCGGCTACACCTTC

size: NA
J: TRBJ2-7
D: NA
V: TRBV7-2
CDR3: CASSLGYGAQYF
DNA: TGTGCCAGCAGCTTAGGTTACGGGGCCCAGTACTTC

size: NA
J: TRBJ2-1
D: TRBD2
V: TRBV9
CDR3: CASSVEVTSGVNYEQFF
DNA: TGTGCCAGCAGCGTAGAAGTTACTAGCGGGGTCAATTATGAGCAGTTCTTC

size: NA
J: TRBJ1-2
D: TRBD1
V: TRBV27
CDR3: CASSVTGGAGYTF
DNA: TGTGCCAGCAGTGTGACAGGGGGCGCGGGCTACACCTTC

size: few
J: TRBJ1-2
D: TRBD1
V: TRBV27
CDR3: CASSGQGTYGYTF
DNA: TGTGCCAGCAGTGGACAGGGGACCTATGGCTACACCTTC

size: NA
J: TRBJ2-1
D: TRBD2
V: TRBV6-2/TRBV6-3
CDR3: CASRSSGGPGEQFF
DNA: TGTGCCAGCAGATCGAGCGGGGGTCCCGGTGAGCAGTTCTTC

size: NA
J: TRBJ2-7
D: TRBD2
V: TRBV10-3
CDR3: CAISERGSLAVSYGQYF
DNA: TGTGCCATCAGTGAGCGGGGGAGCCTAGCGGTCTCCTACGGGCAGTACTTC

size: NA
J: TRBJ1-2
D: TRBD1
V: TRBV5-1
CDR3: CASSLTPGQGHGYTF
DNA: TGCGCCAGCAGCTTGACGCCGGGACAGGGTCATGGCTACACCTTC